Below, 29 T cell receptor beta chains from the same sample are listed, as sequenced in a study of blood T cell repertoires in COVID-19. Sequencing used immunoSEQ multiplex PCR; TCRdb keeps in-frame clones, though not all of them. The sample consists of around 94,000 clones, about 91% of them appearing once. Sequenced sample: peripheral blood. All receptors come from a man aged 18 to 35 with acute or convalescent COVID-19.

The CDR3 protein is CASKQGGNNEKLFF. The CDR3 coding sequence is TGTGCCAGCAAACAGGGCGGTAATAATGAAAAACTGTTTTTT. V is TRBV6-6 and J is TRBJ1-4; D might be TRBD1 (6 bases). The length of the CDR3 is 14 residues. The germline V gene encodes CDR1 MNHNY and CDR2 SVGAGI (reference sequence). The V end lost 7 bases, the J end lost 4 bases, and 13 bases lay between the germline ends.

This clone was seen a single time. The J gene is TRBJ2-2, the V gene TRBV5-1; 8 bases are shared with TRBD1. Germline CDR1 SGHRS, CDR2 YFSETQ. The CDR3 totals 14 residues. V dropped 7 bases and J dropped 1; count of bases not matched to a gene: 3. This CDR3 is CASSGQGNTGELFF. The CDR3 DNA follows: TGCGCCAGCTCCGGACAGGGGAACACCGGGGAGCTGTTTTTT. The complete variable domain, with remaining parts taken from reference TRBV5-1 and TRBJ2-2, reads KAGVTQTPRYLIKTRGQQVTLSCSPISGHRSVSWYQQTPGQGLQFLFEYFSETQRNKGNFPGRFSGRQFSNSRSEMNVSTLELGDSALYLCASSGQGNTGELFFGEGSRLTVL.

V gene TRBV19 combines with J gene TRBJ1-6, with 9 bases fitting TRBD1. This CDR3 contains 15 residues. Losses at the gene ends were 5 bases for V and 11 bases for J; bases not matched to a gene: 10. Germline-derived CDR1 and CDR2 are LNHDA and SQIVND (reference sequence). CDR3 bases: TGTGCCAGTAGTTCCCGGACAGGGGAAAGTCCACCCCTCCACTTT. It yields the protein CASSSRTGESPPLHF.

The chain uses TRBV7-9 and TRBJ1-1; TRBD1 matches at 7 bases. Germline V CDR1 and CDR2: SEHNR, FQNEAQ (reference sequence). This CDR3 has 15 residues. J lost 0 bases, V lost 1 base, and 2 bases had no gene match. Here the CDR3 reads CASSLVQGMNTEAFF. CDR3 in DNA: TGTGCCAGCAGCTTAGTACAGGGGATGAACACTGAAGCTTTCTTT.

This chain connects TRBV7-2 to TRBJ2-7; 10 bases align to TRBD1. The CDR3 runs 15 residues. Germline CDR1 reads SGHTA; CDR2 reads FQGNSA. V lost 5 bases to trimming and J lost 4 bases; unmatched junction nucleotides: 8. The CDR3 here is CASSRRTGGLYEQYF. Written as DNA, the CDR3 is TGTGCCAGCAGCAGAAGGACAGGGGGTCTGTACGAGCAGTACTTC.

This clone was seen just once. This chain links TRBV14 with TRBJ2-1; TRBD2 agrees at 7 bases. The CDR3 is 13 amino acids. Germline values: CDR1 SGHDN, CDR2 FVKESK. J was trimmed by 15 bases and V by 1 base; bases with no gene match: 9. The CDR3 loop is CASSQARLAGRFF. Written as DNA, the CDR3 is TGTGCCAGCAGCCAAGCCCGACTAGCTGGTCGGTTCTTC.

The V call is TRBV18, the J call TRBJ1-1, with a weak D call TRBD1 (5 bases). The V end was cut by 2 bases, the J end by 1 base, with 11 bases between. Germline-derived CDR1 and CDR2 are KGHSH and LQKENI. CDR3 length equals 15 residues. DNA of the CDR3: TGTGCCAGCTCACCAGTGACAGTGAAGAACACTGAAGCTTTCTTT. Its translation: CASSPVTVKNTEAFF.

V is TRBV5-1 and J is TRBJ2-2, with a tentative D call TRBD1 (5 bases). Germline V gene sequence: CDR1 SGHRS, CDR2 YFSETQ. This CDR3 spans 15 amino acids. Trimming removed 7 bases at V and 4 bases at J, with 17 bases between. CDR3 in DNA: TGCGCCAGCTTTATGCCAGGGCCTATCACCGGGGAGCTGTTTTTT. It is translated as CASFMPGPITGELFF. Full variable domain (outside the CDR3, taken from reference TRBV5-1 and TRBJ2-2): KAGVTQTPRYLIKTRGQQVTLSCSPISGHRSVSWYQQTPGQGLQFLFEYFSETQRNKGNFPGRFSGRQFSNSRSEMNVSTLELGDSALYLCASFMPGPITGELFFGEGSRLTVL.

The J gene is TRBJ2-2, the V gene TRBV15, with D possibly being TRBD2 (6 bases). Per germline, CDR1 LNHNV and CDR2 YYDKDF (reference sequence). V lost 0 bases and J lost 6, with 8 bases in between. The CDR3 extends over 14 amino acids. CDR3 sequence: CATSREASAGELFF. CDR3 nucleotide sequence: TGTGCCACCAGCAGAGAGGCTAGCGCCGGGGAGCTGTTTTTT. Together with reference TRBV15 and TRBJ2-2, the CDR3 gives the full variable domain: DAMVIQNPRYQVTQFGKPVTLSCSQTLNHNVMYWYQQKSSQAPKLLFHYYDKDFNNEADTPDNFQSRRPNTSFCFLDIRSPGLGDTAMYLCATSREASAGELFFGEGSRLTVL.

Written as DNA, the CDR3 is TGTGCCTGGAGTGTAAGGGGGGGACTGAACACTGAAGCTTTCTTT. This codes for CAWSVRGGLNTEAFF. The chain recombines TRBV30 with TRBJ1-1; D might be TRBD1 (6 bases). This CDR3 spans 15 amino acids. Germline assignment: CDR1 GTSNPN and CDR2 SVGIG (reference sequence). The ends were cut back, 0 bases at V and 0 bases at J, with 11 bases in the middle.

CDR3 region: CAVIAPTSGGHTQYF. The CDR3 region has the DNA TGTGCCGTCATCGCCCCGACTAGCGGGGGGCATACGCAGTATTTT. The gene calls are TRBV19 and TRBJ2-3; 13 bases agree with TRBD2. The CDR3 has 15 residues. Trimming cost V 11 bases and J 7 bases; bases outside gene matches: 12. The germline V gene encodes CDR1 LNHDA and CDR2 SQIVND (reference sequence).

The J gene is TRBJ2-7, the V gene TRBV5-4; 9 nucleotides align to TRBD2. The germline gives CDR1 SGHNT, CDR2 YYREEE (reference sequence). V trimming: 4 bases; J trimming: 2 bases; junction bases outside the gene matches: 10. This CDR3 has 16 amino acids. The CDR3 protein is CASSHAGTSLPYEQYF. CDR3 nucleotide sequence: TGTGCCAGCAGCCACGCGGGGACTAGCCTCCCCTACGAGCAGTACTTC.

The CDR3 DNA follows: TGTGCCAGCAGCTACGAGTGGGGGGATGAGCAGTTCTTC. Translated, it gives CASSYEWGDEQFF. This sequence joins TRBV6-5 and TRBJ2-1; D is perhaps TRBD2 (6 bases). Germline values: CDR1 MNHEY, CDR2 SVGAGI. The V end lost 6 bases, the J end lost 8 bases, and 14 bases lay between the germline ends. CDR3 length: 13 amino acids.

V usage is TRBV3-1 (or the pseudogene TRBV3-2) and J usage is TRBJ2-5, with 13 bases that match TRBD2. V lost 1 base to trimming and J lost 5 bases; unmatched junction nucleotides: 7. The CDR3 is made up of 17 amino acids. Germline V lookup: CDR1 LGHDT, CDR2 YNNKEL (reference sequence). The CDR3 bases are TGTGCCAGCAGCCAAGTTGAACTAGCGGGGGGGCCTGAGACCCAGTACTTC. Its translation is CASSQVELAGGPETQYF.

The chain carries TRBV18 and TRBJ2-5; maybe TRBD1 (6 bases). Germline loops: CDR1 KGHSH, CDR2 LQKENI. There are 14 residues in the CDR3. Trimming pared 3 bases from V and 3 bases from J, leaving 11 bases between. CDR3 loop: CASSPDRLKETQYF. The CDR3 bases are TGTGCCAGCTCACCCGACAGGTTGAAAGAGACCCAGTACTTC.

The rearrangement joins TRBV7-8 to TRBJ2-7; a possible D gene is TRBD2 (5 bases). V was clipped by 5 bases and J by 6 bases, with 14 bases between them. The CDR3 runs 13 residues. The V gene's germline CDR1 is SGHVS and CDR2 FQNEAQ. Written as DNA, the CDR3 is TGTGCCAGCAGCCCCTCGTACGGGGTCGAGCAGTACTTC. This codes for CASSPSYGVEQYF.

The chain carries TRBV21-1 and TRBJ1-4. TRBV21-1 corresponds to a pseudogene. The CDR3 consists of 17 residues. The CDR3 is CASSGPLTTTTNEKLFF. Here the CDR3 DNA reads TGTGCCAGCAGCGGCCCCCTTACAACTACAACTAATGAAAAACTGTTTTTT.

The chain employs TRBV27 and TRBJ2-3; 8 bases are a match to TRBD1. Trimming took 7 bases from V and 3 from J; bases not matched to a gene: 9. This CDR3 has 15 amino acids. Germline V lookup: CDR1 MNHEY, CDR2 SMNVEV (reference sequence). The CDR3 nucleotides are TGTGCCAGCACCCGACAGGGGTTGTATACAGATACGCAGTATTTT. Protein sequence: CASTRQGLYTDTQYF.

The CDR3 here is CATSPPSYNEQFF. The CDR3 DNA follows: TGTGCCACCAGCCCCCCTTCCTACAATGAGCAGTTCTTC. The gene calls are TRBV15 and TRBJ2-1; D unresolved. This CDR3 has 13 residues. Trimming removed 5 bases from V and 1 base from J, with 6 bases in between. Germline V gene lookup returns CDR1 LNHNV and CDR2 YYDKDF (reference sequence). Using reference TRBV15 and TRBJ2-1 for the parts outside the CDR3, the full variable domain is DAMVIQNPRYQVTQFGKPVTLSCSQTLNHNVMYWYQQKSSQAPKLLFHYYDKDFNNEADTPDNFQSRRPNTSFCFLDIRSPGLGDTAMYLCATSPPSYNEQFFGPGTRLTVL.

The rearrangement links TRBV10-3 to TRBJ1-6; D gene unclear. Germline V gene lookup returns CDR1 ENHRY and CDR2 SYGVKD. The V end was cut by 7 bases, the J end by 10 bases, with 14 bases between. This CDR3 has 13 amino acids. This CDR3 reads CAINAVIGSPLHF. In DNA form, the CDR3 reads TGTGCCATCAACGCGGTAATCGGATCACCCCTCCACTTT.

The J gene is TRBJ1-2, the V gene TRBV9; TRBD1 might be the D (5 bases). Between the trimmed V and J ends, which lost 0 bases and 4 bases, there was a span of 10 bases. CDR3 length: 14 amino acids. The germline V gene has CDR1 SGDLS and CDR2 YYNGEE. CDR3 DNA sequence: TGTGCCAGCAGCGTAGCTGGGGCCAGCTATGGCTACACCTTC. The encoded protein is CASSVAGASYGYTF.

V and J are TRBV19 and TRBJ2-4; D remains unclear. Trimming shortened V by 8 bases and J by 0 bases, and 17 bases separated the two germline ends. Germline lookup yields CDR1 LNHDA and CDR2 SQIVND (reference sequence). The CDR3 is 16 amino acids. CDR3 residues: CASCPGVGIAKNIQYF. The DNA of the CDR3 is TGTGCCAGTTGCCCCGGTGTGGGCATAGCCAAAAACATTCAGTACTTC.

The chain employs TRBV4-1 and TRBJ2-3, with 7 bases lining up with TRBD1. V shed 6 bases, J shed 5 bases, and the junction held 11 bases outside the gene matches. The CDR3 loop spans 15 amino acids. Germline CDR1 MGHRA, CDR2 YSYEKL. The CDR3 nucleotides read TGCGCCAGCAGGACGGGACAGTTCCTTCGAGATACGCAGTATTTT. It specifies CASRTGQFLRDTQYF.

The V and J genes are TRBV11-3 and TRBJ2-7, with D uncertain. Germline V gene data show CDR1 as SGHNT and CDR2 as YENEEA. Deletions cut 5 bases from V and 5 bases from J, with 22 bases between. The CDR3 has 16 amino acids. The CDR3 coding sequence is TGTGCCAGCAGCCTGGGCGTTACACTGAGTATGGACGAGCAGTACTTC. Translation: CASSLGVTLSMDEQYF. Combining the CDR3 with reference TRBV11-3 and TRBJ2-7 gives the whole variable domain EAGVVQSPRYKIIEKKQPVAFWCNPISGHNTLYWYLQNLGQGPELLIRYENEEAVDDSQLPKDRFSAERLKGVDSTLKIQPAELGDSAVYLCASSLGVTLSMDEQYFGPGTRLTVT.

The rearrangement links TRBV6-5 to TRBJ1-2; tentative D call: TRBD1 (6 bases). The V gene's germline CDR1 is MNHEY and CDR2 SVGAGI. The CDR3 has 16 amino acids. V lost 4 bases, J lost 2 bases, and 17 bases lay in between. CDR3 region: CASSSSRDTINYGYTF. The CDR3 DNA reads TGTGCCAGCAGTTCGTCCCGGGACACGATAAACTATGGCTACACCTTC.

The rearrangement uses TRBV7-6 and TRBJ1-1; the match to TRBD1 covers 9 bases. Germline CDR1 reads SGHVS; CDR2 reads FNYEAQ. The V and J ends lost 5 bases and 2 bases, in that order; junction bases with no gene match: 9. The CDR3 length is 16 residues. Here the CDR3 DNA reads TGTGCCAGCAGCCCGGGACAGGGATTTGAAAACACTGAAGCTTTCTTT. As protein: CASSPGQGFENTEAFF.

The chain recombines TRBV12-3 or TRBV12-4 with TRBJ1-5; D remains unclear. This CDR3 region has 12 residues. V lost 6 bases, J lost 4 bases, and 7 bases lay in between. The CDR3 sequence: CASRHRNQPQHF. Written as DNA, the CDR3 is TGTGCCAGCAGACACCGAAATCAGCCCCAGCATTTT.

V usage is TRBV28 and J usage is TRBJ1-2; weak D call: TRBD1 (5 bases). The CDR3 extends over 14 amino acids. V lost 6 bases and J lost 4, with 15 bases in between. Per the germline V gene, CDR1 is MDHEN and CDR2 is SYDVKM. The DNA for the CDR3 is TGTGCCAGCAGGTCCTGGGGCAGTTCCTATGGCTACACCTTC. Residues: CASRSWGSSYGYTF.

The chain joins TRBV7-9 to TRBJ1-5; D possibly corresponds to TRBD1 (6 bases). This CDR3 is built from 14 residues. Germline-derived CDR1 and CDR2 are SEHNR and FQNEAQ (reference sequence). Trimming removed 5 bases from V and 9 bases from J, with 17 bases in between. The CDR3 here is CASSSTGQSRPQHF. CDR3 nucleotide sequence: TGTGCCAGCAGCAGCACCGGACAGTCTCGGCCCCAGCATTTT.